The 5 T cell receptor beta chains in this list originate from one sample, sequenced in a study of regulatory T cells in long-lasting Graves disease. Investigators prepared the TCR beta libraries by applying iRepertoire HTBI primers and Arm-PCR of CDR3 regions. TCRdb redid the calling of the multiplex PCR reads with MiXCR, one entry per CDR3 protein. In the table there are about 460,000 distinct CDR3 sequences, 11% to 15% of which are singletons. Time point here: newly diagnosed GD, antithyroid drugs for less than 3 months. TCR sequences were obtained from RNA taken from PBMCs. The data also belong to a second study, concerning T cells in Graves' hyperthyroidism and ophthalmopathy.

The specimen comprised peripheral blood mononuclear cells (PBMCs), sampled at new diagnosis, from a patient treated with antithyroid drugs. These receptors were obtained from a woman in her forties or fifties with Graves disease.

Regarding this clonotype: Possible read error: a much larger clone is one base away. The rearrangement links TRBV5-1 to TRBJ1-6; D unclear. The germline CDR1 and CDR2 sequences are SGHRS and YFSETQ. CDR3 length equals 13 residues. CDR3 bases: TGCGCCAGCGCGTATACGGCAAATTCACTCCTCCACTTT. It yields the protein CASAYTANSLLHF.

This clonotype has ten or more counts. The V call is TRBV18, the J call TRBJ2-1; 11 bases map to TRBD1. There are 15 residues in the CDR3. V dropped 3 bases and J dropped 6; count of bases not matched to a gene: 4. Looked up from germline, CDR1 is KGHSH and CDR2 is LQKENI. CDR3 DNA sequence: TGTGCCAGCTCACCTCCGGGACAGGGGGGCAATGAGCAGTTCTTC. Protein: CASSPPGQGGNEQFF. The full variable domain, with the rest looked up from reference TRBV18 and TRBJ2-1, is NAGVMQNPRHLVRRRGQEARLRCSPMKGHSHVYWYRQLPEEGLKFMVYLQKENIIDESGMPKERFSAEFPKEGPSILRIQQVVRGDSAAYFCASSPPGQGGNEQFFGPGTRLTVL.

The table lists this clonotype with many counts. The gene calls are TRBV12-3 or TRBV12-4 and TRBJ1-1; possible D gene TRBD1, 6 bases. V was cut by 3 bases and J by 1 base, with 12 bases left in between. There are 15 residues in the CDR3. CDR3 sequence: CASSFSGGKNTEAFF. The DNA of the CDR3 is TGTGCCAGCAGTTTTTCGGGGGGCAAGAACACTGAAGCTTTCTTT.

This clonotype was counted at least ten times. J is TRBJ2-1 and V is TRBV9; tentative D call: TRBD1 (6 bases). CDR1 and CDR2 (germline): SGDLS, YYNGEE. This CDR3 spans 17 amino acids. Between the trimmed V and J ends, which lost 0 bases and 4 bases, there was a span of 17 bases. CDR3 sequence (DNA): TGTGCCAGCAGCGTAGCTAGGGGGACATCACGGTACAATGAGCAGTTCTTC. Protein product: CASSVARGTSRYNEQFF. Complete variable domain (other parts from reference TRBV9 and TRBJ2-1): DSGVTQTPKHLITATGQRVTLRCSPRSGDLSVYWYQQSLDQGLQFLIQYYNGEERAKGNILERFSAQQFPDLHSELNLSSLELGDSALYFCASSVARGTSRYNEQFFGPGTRLTVL.

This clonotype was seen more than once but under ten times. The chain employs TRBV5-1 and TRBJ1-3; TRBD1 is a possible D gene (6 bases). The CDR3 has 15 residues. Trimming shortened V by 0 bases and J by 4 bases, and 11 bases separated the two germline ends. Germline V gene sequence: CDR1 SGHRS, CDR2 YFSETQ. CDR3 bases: TGCGCCAGCAGCTTGGAGGGACACTCGGGAAACACCATATATTTT. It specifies CASSLEGHSGNTIYF.